This T cell receptor (beta chain) came from a study of cytomegalovirus exposure and HLA in healthy donors. Germline CDR1 and CDR2: MNHNY and SVGAGI (reference sequence). J was trimmed by 2 bases and V by 7 bases; bases with no gene match: 4. This CDR3 is built from 14 residues. Of note for this clone: The antigen is not known.

Regarding the study as a whole: Being productive about 87% or about 30% of the time was typical of most TCR beta V segments in an earlier analysis. A later analysis linked 16,951 TCR beta sequences to HLA alleles at 0.05 false discovery rate.

This PCR relied on a set of 60 Vbeta primers and 13 Jbeta primers. TCRdb keeps only in-frame clones here, not all; method: immunoSEQ multiplex PCR. The sample has 150,000 to 200,000 clones, around 81% seen once. Sequencing was performed on PBMCs. The receptor was isolated from a man under 40 in good health and CMV-seronegative. V is TRBV6-6 and J is TRBJ1-1; TRBD1 agrees at 10 bases. The CDR3 here is CASTVTGGNTEAFF. The DNA for the CDR3 is TGTGCCAGCACAGTGACAGGGGGCAACACTGAAGCTTTCTTT.